These 32 T cell receptor beta chains originate from one sample sequenced in a study of T cell repertoires in cytomegalovirus infection. TCRdb passed the reads through MiXCR, listing each CDR3 protein once. The sample comprises about 360,000 distinct CDR3 sequences, 15% to 20% of which are singletons, and approximately 10% rests with the top ten. Sequencing input: PBMCs. All receptors come from a human donor in good health (CMV status not recorded). Some clones in this sample may be carry-over from other donors' samples.

This clonotype occurred many times. The genes are TRBV7-9 and TRBJ2-1; TRBD2 matches 9 bases. V gave up 2 bases and J gave up 6 bases; unmatched junction bases: 5. The germline gives CDR1 SEHNR, CDR2 FQNEAQ (reference sequence). The CDR3 covers 15 residues. Here the CDR3 reads CASSLLGTSPNEQFF. The CDR3 nucleotides read TGTGCCAGCAGCTTACTCGGGACTAGCCCCAATGAGCAGTTCTTC.

This clonotype showed up just a few times. The chain has TRBV7-9 and TRBJ2-7; D not resolved. Trimming cost V 2 bases and J 0 bases, with 8 bases left between them. The CDR3 extends over 14 amino acids. Germline loops: CDR1 SEHNR, CDR2 FQNEAQ (reference sequence). As DNA, the CDR3 is TGTGCCAGCAGCTTAAGTCAGGCCTCCTACGAGCAGTACTTC. Its translation is CASSLSQASYEQYF.

This clonotype occurred many times. The chain uses TRBV7-2 and TRBJ1-2; D call uncertain. The CDR3 extends over 12 amino acids. The ends were cut back, 4 bases at V and 4 bases at J, with 7 bases in the middle. CDR1 is SGHTA and CDR2 is FQGNSA in the germline V gene. CDR3 sequence (DNA): TGTGCCAGCAGCTCCCAGGCCTATGGCTACACCTTC. Translation gives CASSSQAYGYTF.

The V gene is TRBV7-6, the J gene TRBJ2-1; the D gene is possibly TRBD2 (7 bases). The CDR3 is made up of 18 amino acids. The V and J ends lost 1 base and 3 bases respectively, with 19 bases between them. Germline V gives CDR1 SGHVS, CDR2 FNYEAQ. CDR3 protein: CASSLDSRRGGGYNEQFF. The CDR3 DNA reads TGTGCCAGCAGCTTAGATTCCCGGAGGGGGGGAGGCTACAATGAGCAGTTCTTC.

The table lists this clonotype with many counts. The V gene is TRBV7-2, the J gene TRBJ2-7; 12 bases are a match to TRBD2. J lost 4 bases, V lost 1 base, and 5 bases had no gene match. This CDR3 contains 16 residues. Germline loops: CDR1 SGHTA, CDR2 FQGNSA. In DNA, the CDR3 is TGTGCCAGCAGCTTAGGACCTAGCGGGGGGGGTTACGAGCAGTACTTC. Its protein is CASSLGPSGGGYEQYF.

This chain joins TRBV12-3 or TRBV12-4 and TRBJ2-1, with D perhaps matching TRBD2 (6 bases). The CDR3 runs 16 residues. Between the trimmed V and J ends, which lost 5 bases and 5 bases, there was a span of 19 bases. CDR3 sequence reads: CASSGPFTSNHNEQFF. CDR3 nucleotide sequence: TGTGCCAGCAGTGGGCCCTTCACTAGCAACCACAATGAGCAGTTCTTC.

This clonotype has a handful of counts. The rearrangement uses TRBV5-4 and TRBJ1-4; a possible D gene is TRBD1 (6 bases). Per germline, CDR1 SGHNT and CDR2 YYREEE (reference sequence). V was cut by 1 base and J by 4 bases, with 14 bases left in between. The CDR3 is 16 residues long. The CDR3 nucleotides are TGTGCCAGCAGCTTGACGCCCGGGACATATAATGAAAAACTGTTTTTT. Translating gives CASSLTPGTYNEKLFF.

The V and J genes are TRBV6-1 and TRBJ2-7; D remains ambiguous. The germline CDR1 and CDR2 sequences are MNHNS and SASEGT. The CDR3 runs 13 residues. The germline V and J ends were trimmed by 6 bases and 2 bases, with 11 bases remaining between them. The CDR3 here is CASSPGPPYEQYF. CDR3 in DNA: TGTGCCAGCAGCCCCGGTCCCCCCTACGAGCAGTACTTC.

The chain joins TRBV18 to TRBJ1-5; the match to TRBD1 covers 7 bases. The CDR3 totals 16 residues. The V gene's germline CDR1 is KGHSH and CDR2 LQKENI. Losses at the gene ends were 2 bases for V and 4 bases for J; bases not matched to a gene: 8. CDR3 sequence reads: CASSPFPGGRNQPQHF. The CDR3 region has the DNA TGTGCCAGCTCACCATTCCCAGGGGGAAGGAATCAGCCCCAGCATTTT.

This chain uses TRBV12-3 or TRBV12-4 with TRBJ2-7; TRBD2 agrees at 11 bases. V lost 6 bases and J lost 2; bases outside the gene matches: 9. The CDR3 covers 16 residues. CDR3 in amino acids: CASRQTSGDGPYEQYF. The CDR3 nucleotides are TGTGCCAGCAGACAGACTAGCGGGGACGGACCCTACGAGCAGTACTTC.

V gene TRBV30 combines with J gene TRBJ2-7, with D perhaps TRBD2 (6 bases). This CDR3 has 12 residues. With 2 bases removed from V and 5 bases from J, the gap between germline ends came to 10 bases. CDR1 and CDR2 (germline): GTSNPN, SVGIG (reference sequence). CDR3 amino acids: CAWSSGGDEQYF. The CDR3 nucleotides are TGTGCCTGGAGTTCTGGCGGGGACGAGCAGTACTTC.

In its sample, this clonotype was seen a few times. The CDR3 nucleotides are TGTGCCAGCAGCTTAGAAGGCGGCGGGTACGAGCAGTACTTC. It specifies CASSLEGGGYEQYF. The V gene is TRBV7-9, the J gene TRBJ2-7, with D tentatively TRBD2 (5 bases). This CDR3 region has 14 residues. Germline V lookup: CDR1 SEHNR, CDR2 FQNEAQ (reference sequence). Trimming pared 1 base from V and 4 bases from J, leaving 11 bases between.

The sample holds many counts of this clonotype. This sequence joins TRBV7-2 and TRBJ2-7; D might be TRBD2 (6 bases). Germline V gene lookup returns CDR1 SGHTA and CDR2 FQGNSA. This CDR3 comprises 14 residues. Trimming removed 2 bases from V and 4 bases from J, with 12 bases in between. CDR3 residues: CASSLWVGGYEQYF. For the CDR3, the DNA is TGTGCCAGCAGCTTATGGGTCGGGGGATACGAGCAGTACTTC.

J is TRBJ1-2 and V is TRBV3-1; no definite D call. The CDR3 runs 12 residues. Between the trimmed V and J ends, which lost 1 base and 8 bases, there was a span of 8 bases. Germline V gene sequence: CDR1 LGHDT, CDR2 YNNKEL (reference sequence). CDR3 bases: TGTGCCAGCAGCCAAGGGGCTTGGGGCTACACCTTC. Its protein is CASSQGAWGYTF.

In this sample, this clonotype turned up a few times. The J gene is TRBJ2-3, the V gene TRBV5-5; the D gene is possibly TRBD1 (5 bases). CDR3 length equals 15 residues. The ends were cut back, 1 base at V and 2 bases at J, with 11 bases in the middle. From germline, CDR1 is SGHKS and CDR2 YYEKEE (reference sequence). The CDR3 DNA reads TGTGCCAGCAGCTTGCAGGGATCGAACACAGATACGCAGTATTTT. It codes for CASSLQGSNTDTQYF.

This clonotype was detected ten times or more. CDR3 sequence reads: CAVQNREGGYTF. Written as DNA, the CDR3 is TGTGCCGTCCAAAACAGGGAAGGAGGCTACACCTTC. The V call is TRBV28, the J call TRBJ1-2; tentative D call: TRBD1 (6 bases). CDR3 length: 12 residues. Germline loops: CDR1 MDHEN, CDR2 SYDVKM. Trimming stripped 11 bases from V and 8 bases from J, with 18 bases between.

This clonotype was seen ten or more times. The genes are TRBV10-2 and TRBJ2-3; TRBD2 matches at 15 bases. This CDR3 region has 16 residues. Trimming took 6 bases from V and 4 from J; bases not matched to a gene: 5. CDR1 and CDR2 (germline): WSHSY, SAAADI. The CDR3 is CASSPRTSGGADTQYF. CDR3 nucleotides: TGCGCCAGCAGCCCCCGGACTAGCGGGGGGGCAGATACGCAGTATTTT.

This clonotype occurred a few times. The CDR3 region is CASSRGLDLYEQYF. In nucleotides, the CDR3 is TGTGCCAGCAGTCGAGGACTAGATCTCTACGAGCAGTACTTC. The chain recombines TRBV6-5 with TRBJ2-7; 7 bases are shared with TRBD2. The V gene's germline CDR1 is MNHEY and CDR2 SVGAGI. The CDR3 is 14 amino acids. Trimming cost V 5 bases and J 3 bases; bases outside gene matches: 7.

This clonotype was observed a single time. A read error may be the cause here, since a much bigger clone is one base away. The chain carries TRBV11-1 and TRBJ2-5; 8 bases fit TRBD1. From germline, CDR1 is SGHAT and CDR2 FQDESV (reference sequence). Trimming took 7 bases from V and 4 from J; bases not matched to a gene: 11. The CDR3 spans 15 residues. The CDR3 protein is CASIESGQGGETQYF. CDR3 coding DNA: TGTGCCAGCATCGAATCAGGACAGGGAGGAGAGACCCAGTACTTC.

This clonotype has at least ten counts. The CDR3 bases are TGTGCCAGCAGCTTAGTGGGGGAAATCACAGATACGCAGTATTTT. Protein: CASSLVGEITDTQYF. The chain has TRBV7-2 and TRBJ2-3; the D gene could be TRBD1 or TRBD2 (5 bases each). CDR3 length: 15 residues. Germline CDR1 SGHTA, CDR2 FQGNSA. The germline V and J ends were trimmed by 1 base and 2 bases, with 10 bases remaining between them. The full variable domain, in which reference TRBV7-2 and TRBJ2-3 provide the parts outside the CDR3, is GAGVSQSPSNKVTEKGKDVELRCDPISGHTALYWYRQSLGQGLEFLIYFQGNSAPDKSGLPSDRFSAERTGGSVSTLTIQRTQQEDSAVYLCASSLVGEITDTQYFGPGTRLTVL.

This rearrangement joins TRBV12-5 to TRBJ1-1, with D unresolved. CDR3 size: 15 residues. V lost 2 bases and J 1 base, leaving 11 bases between the germline ends. The germline gives CDR1 LGHNT, CDR2 FRNRAP. CDR3 sequence reads: CASGLPHHENTEAFF. The CDR3 nucleotides are TGTGCTAGTGGTTTGCCCCATCACGAGAACACTGAAGCTTTCTTT.

The CDR3 DNA reads TGTGCCACCAGTGATGGGGGAGCGGGAGGCTACAATGAGCAGTTCTTC. Translating it yields CATSDGGAGGYNEQFF. This rearrangement joins TRBV24-1 to TRBJ2-1; 9 nucleotides align to TRBD2. V dropped 3 bases and J dropped 3; count of bases not matched to a gene: 5. CDR1 and CDR2 from the germline V gene are KGHDR and SFDVKD. The CDR3 is 16 amino acids.

This clonotype has at least ten counts. The chain is built from TRBV7-9 and TRBJ2-3, with TRBD1 identical over 8 bases. This CDR3 region has 19 residues. Trimming at V came to 5 bases and at J to 2 bases, leaving 18 bases not matched to a gene. Germline CDR1 and CDR2: SEHNR and FQNEAQ (reference sequence). CDR3 in amino acids: CASSKSQGEANPPTDTQYF. CDR3 nucleotide sequence: TGTGCCAGCAGCAAGTCACAGGGGGAAGCAAATCCACCCACAGATACGCAGTATTTT. The complete variable domain, with remaining parts taken from reference TRBV7-9 and TRBJ2-3, reads DTGVSQNPRHKITKRGQNVTFRCDPISEHNRLYWYRQTLGQGPEFLTYFQNEAQLEKSRLLSDRFSAERPKGSFSTLEIQRTEQGDSAMYLCASSKSQGEANPPTDTQYFGPGTRLTVL.

This clonotype was observed at least ten times. The genes are TRBV6-2 or TRBV6-3 and TRBJ2-1, with D uncertain. The V end lost 8 bases, the J end lost 8 bases, and 19 bases lay between the germline ends. In germline, CDR1 is MNHEY, CDR2 SVGEGT. The CDR3 has 14 amino acids. The CDR3 region is CASLTPYTGDEQFF. The CDR3 DNA reads TGTGCCAGCCTAACCCCATATACCGGCGATGAGCAGTTCTTC.

This chain uses TRBV6-2 or TRBV6-3 with TRBJ2-5; D remains ambiguous. CDR3 length: 14 residues. V was shortened by 1 base and J by 0 bases, with 6 bases between the two germline ends. Per germline, CDR1 MNHEY and CDR2 SVGEGT. The CDR3 coding sequence is TGTGCCAGCAGTTACTGGCCGTACCAAGAGACCCAGTACTTC. This codes for CASSYWPYQETQYF.

This clonotype appeared a single time. The chain links TRBV25-1 to TRBJ2-3, with D uncertain. Trimming removed 3 bases at V and 4 bases at J, with 14 bases between. This CDR3 region has 15 residues. The germline V gene has CDR1 MGHDK and CDR2 SYGVNS. For the CDR3, the DNA is TGTGCCAGCAGTGATCCAAAGGAGCTAGCAGATACGCAGTATTTT. Amino acid sequence: CASSDPKELADTQYF.

This clonotype was observed a few times. The rearrangement joins TRBV29-1 to TRBJ2-1; possibly TRBD2 for D (5 bases). The V and J ends lost 3 bases and 9 bases respectively, with 12 bases between them. Germline assignment: CDR1 SQVTM and CDR2 ANQGSEA. The CDR3 consists of 12 residues. The CDR3 region has the DNA TGCAGCGTTGATGGTGGGAGCATTGAGCAGTTCTTC. This codes for CSVDGGSIEQFF.

Only a few counts were recorded for this clonotype. V usage is TRBV20-1 and J usage is TRBJ2-1, with 12 bases that match TRBD2. After removal of 5 bases from V and 5 bases from J, the junction contained 19 bases not matched to a gene. The CDR3 runs 19 residues. In germline, CDR1 is DFQATT, CDR2 SNEGSKA (reference sequence). The CDR3: CSAPRLAGDLGRPDNEQFF. In DNA form, the CDR3 reads TGCAGTGCTCCTCGACTAGCGGGGGATCTCGGGCGCCCCGACAATGAGCAGTTCTTC.

This chain links TRBV27 with TRBJ2-7, with D possibly matching TRBD2 (6 bases). The germline V and J ends were trimmed by 2 bases and 10 bases, with 9 bases remaining between them. Germline CDR1 MNHEY, CDR2 SMNVEV (reference sequence). This CDR3 region has 11 residues. Here the CDR3 DNA reads TGTGCCAGCAGTTTAGGGGAGGTTCAGTACTTC. Its translation is CASSLGEVQYF.

In its sample, this clonotype was seen many times. This rearrangement joins TRBV29-1 to TRBJ2-3; 11 bases match TRBD2. This CDR3 spans 14 amino acids. V lost 7 bases and J lost 4; bases outside the gene matches: 7. Germline CDR1 and CDR2: SQVTM and ANQGSEA. CDR3 sequence: CSAGSGGAPDTQYF. The CDR3 region has the DNA TGCAGCGCCGGTAGCGGGGGGGCCCCAGATACGCAGTATTTT.

The chain has TRBV6-6 and TRBJ2-3, with a possible D match to TRBD1 (5 bases). CDR3 length: 13 amino acids. Trimming took 7 bases from V and 2 from J, leaving 10 bases between them. Germline lookup yields CDR1 MNHNY and CDR2 SVGAGI (reference sequence). The CDR3 coding sequence is TGTGCCAGCACCTGGGGCGCCACAGATACGCAGTATTTT. It translates to CASTWGATDTQYF.

The rearrangement uses TRBV11-2 and TRBJ2-1, with 14 positions matching TRBD2. This CDR3 has 16 amino acids. V was clipped by 6 bases and J by 4 bases; unmatched bases: 5. Germline V lookup: CDR1 SGHAT, CDR2 FQNNGV. The CDR3 here is CASRRLAGGGYNEQFF. CDR3 DNA: TGTGCCAGCAGACGACTAGCGGGGGGGGGGTACAATGAGCAGTTCTTC.